One sample yielded the 10 T cell receptor beta chains listed below, sequenced in a study of technical replicates of blood from a handful of donors. Here immunoSEQ multiplex PCR was the method, and the copy in TCRdb shows in-frame clones only, minus some. The data show over 55,000 clones, around 86% seen once. Sequencing used PBMCs. The source of these receptors is a human donor in good health. Some clones in this sample may be carry-over from other donors' samples.

This rearrangement joins TRBV7-9 to TRBJ1-2, with a tentative D call TRBD1 (6 bases). From germline, CDR1 is SEHNR and CDR2 FQNEAQ (reference sequence). There are 16 residues in the CDR3. The V gene lost 5 bases and the J gene lost 8 bases, with 24 bases spanning the gap. The CDR3 here is CASSLQTGQTPKGYTF. The CDR3 DNA follows: TGTGCCAGCAGCCTCCAAACAGGACAGACCCCCAAAGGCTACACCTTC.

This chain joins TRBV12-5 and TRBJ2-1, with D possibly matching TRBD1 (5 bases). From germline, CDR1 is LGHNT and CDR2 FRNRAP. CDR3 length equals 13 residues. CDR3 nucleotides: TGTGCGACGGCAGGGAAGGGGTACAATGAGCAGTTCTTC. Translating gives CATAGKGYNEQFF.

The chain recombines TRBV4-1 with TRBJ1-5; 11 bases align to TRBD1. Germline values: CDR1 MGHRA, CDR2 YSYEKL. This CDR3 region has 18 residues. V was pared by 0 bases and J by 9 bases, with 13 bases of the junction left unmatched. The CDR3 region has the DNA TGCGCCAGCAGCCAAGAATCGGGACAGGGGGTACAATCACGGCCCCAGCATTTT. It specifies CASSQESGQGVQSRPQHF.

The chain carries TRBV6-6 and TRBJ1-2; no clear D gene. Germline-derived CDR1 and CDR2 are MNHNY and SVGAGI (reference sequence). The CDR3 has 15 residues. V was cut by 2 bases and J by 1 base, with 11 bases left in between. The CDR3 DNA reads TGTGCCAGCAGTTACGCGAGTAACCTTAACTATGGCTACACCTTC. It specifies CASSYASNLNYGYTF.

The chain links TRBV7-2 to TRBJ2-3, with unresolved D. Germline loops: CDR1 SGHTA, CDR2 FQGNSA. CDR3 length: 17 amino acids. V lost 3 bases and J lost 0, with 16 bases in between. The CDR3 sequence is CASSFVQNRPSTDTQYF. DNA for the CDR3: TGTGCCAGCAGCTTCGTGCAGAACAGACCTAGCACAGATACGCAGTATTTT.

V usage is TRBV5-4 and J usage is TRBJ1-2; TRBD1 aligns across 8 bases. V lost 5 bases, J lost 3 bases, and 9 bases stayed unmatched. This CDR3 is built from 15 residues. Germline values: CDR1 SGHNT, CDR2 YYREEE (reference sequence). The CDR3 bases are TGTGCCAGCAGACTCAGCAGGGGGCAGGACTATGGCTACACCTTC. Residues: CASRLSRGQDYGYTF.

The rearrangement links TRBV5-1 to TRBJ2-3; 8 nucleotides align to TRBD2. There are 16 residues in the CDR3. Germline V gene sequence: CDR1 SGHRS, CDR2 YFSETQ. Losses at the gene ends were 4 bases for V and 4 bases for J; bases not matched to a gene: 11. CDR3 loop: CASSVGSGSRSDTQYF. The DNA for the CDR3 is TGCGCCAGCAGCGTGGGGAGCGGGAGTAGGTCAGATACGCAGTATTTT.

V is TRBV4-3 and J is TRBJ1-2, with D unresolved. Looked up from germline, CDR1 is LGHNA and CDR2 is YSLEER. The CDR3 is made up of 16 amino acids. Trimming stripped 0 bases from V and 2 bases from J, with 13 bases between. This chain's CDR3 is CASSQETSQVNYGYTF. CDR3 coding DNA: TGCGCCAGCAGCCAAGAAACTTCCCAGGTGAACTATGGCTACACCTTC.

The chain combines TRBV7-9 with TRBJ2-4, with no clear D. The V end lost 1 base, the J end lost 0 bases, and 7 bases lay between the germline ends. CDR3 length equals 15 residues. CDR1 SEHNR and CDR2 FQNEAQ come from the germline V gene (reference sequence). The CDR3 sequence is CASSLERLAKNIQYF. The DNA for the CDR3 is TGTGCCAGCAGCTTAGAGCGTCTAGCCAAAAACATTCAGTACTTC.

CDR3 in DNA: TGTGCCAGCAGCTTAGGACAGGGTGGATGGTACGAGCAGTACTTC. Its protein is CASSLGQGGWYEQYF. The chain recombines TRBV11-2 with TRBJ2-7; 7 bases agree with TRBD1. CDR1 and CDR2 from the germline V gene are SGHAT and FQNNGV. Unmatched junction bases numbered 7, after V lost 1 base and J lost 4 bases. This CDR3 comprises 15 residues.